This T cell receptor beta chain came from a study of beta chain features in type 1 diabetes. The authors reverse transcribed all of the isolated RNA, so sequencing captured expressed TCRB transcripts. Method: immunoSEQ multiplex PCR; TCRdb's copy keeps in-frame clones and lacks some. Of 200,000 to 250,000 clones in the sample, around a quarter are singletons; the top ten hold 4%. J was trimmed by 9 bases and V by 4 bases; bases with no gene match: 9. Germline lookup yields CDR1 MNHNY and CDR2 SVGAGI (reference sequence). The CDR3 extends over 13 amino acids. The sequence derives from a man aged 25-40 years in good health. V and J are TRBV6-6 and TRBJ2-7, with 7 bases aligning to TRBD1. Material: central memory CD4+ T cells from blood. CDR3 coding DNA: TGTGCCAGCAGTTCGACAGGGCTGCTAGGGCAGTACTTC. It is translated as CASSSTGLLGQYF.